Included here is one TCR beta chain sequence, with context. The antigen remains undetermined. Per the germline V gene, CDR1 is SNHLY and CDR2 is FYNNEI. CDR3 size: 14 residues. Between the trimmed V and J ends, which lost 1 base and 0 bases, there was a span of 7 bases. Free of recent acute infections or vaccinations, the donors were healthy HIV-negative adults. The data were taken from a study of shared clonotypes between healthy human individuals. Whole-study results and caveats: The study generally estimated greater richness for naive than memory subsets. Researchers sampled blood only, noting tissue repertoires likely differ.

An even split of each subset's genomic DNA across several immunoSEQ plates was performed. The method was immunoSEQ multiplex PCR; TCRdb's version includes in-frame clones alone and lacks a portion of them. The sample includes roughly 1.4 million clones, approximately 98.5% seen only once; the top ten take over 0.3%. The source material was naive CD4+ T cells sorted from blood. The subset: CD45RA+ positively selected. This sequence originates from a young man in good health. The genes are TRBV2 and TRBJ2-7; TRBD1 might be the D (5 bases). The CDR3: CASSEGQFSYEQYF. CDR3 nucleotides: TGTGCCAGCAGTGAAGGACAGTTCTCCTACGAGCAGTACTTC.